The sequence of this T cell receptor (beta chain) was determined in a study of T cell responses to AZD1222 COVID-19 vaccine. This clone has just one count. Its antigen is still unknown. Notes on the study in general: CD4 TCRs associated with vaccination spanned spike, dominating at 160-218 and 743-854.

Clones were read by immunoSEQ multiplex PCR, and TCRdb kept only the in-frame ones, dropping some. Here the sample spans tens of thousands of clones, around nine tenths being singletons. CDR1 is LGHDT, CDR2 YNNKEL, per germline (reference sequence). J gave up 3 bases and V 4 bases, and 4 bases lay outside the gene matches. CDR3 length: 14 residues. The chain employs TRBV3-1 (or the pseudogene TRBV3-2) and TRBJ1-1; 8 nucleotides line up with TRBD1. The sequence was collected from an adult in good health. The sample in question was peripheral blood, obtained on day 0 of MenACWY control vaccination. CDR3: CASSPSTGDTEAFF. CDR3 nucleotides: TGTGCCAGCAGCCCTTCGACAGGGGACACTGAAGCTTTCTTT.